This T cell receptor beta chain was identified during a study of blood T cell repertoires in COVID-19. About the research overall: The United States, Italy and Spain were the sources of the acute and convalescent COVID-19 samples. From T cells, B-cell-depleted T cells, or PBMCs came the material, which was cDNA or gDNA.

The CDR3 totals 17 residues. J lost 6 bases, V lost 5 bases, and 14 bases had no gene match. Germline values: CDR1 MDHEN, CDR2 SYDVKM. Authors' methods: Reference gene primer amplification yielded estimated nucleated cell counts. Method: immunoSEQ multiplex PCR; TCRdb's copy keeps in-frame clones and lacks some. V and J calls and clone size are given by that table; D and trimming were obtained from the DNA. Of some 380,000 clones in the sample, nearly 90% were seen once. The sequence was obtained from a man aged 18 to 30 with active or convalescent COVID-19. Sequencing was carried out using peripheral blood. The chain is built from TRBV28 and TRBJ2-4, with 9 bases that match TRBD1. For the CDR3, the DNA is TGTGCCAGCAGTCCCCCCTTGGCCGGGACAGGGAGAAACATTCAGTACTTC. This codes for CASSPPLAGTGRNIQYF.